This T cell receptor beta chain was retrieved from a study of cytomegalovirus exposure and HLA in healthy donors. Germline loops: CDR1 LNHDA, CDR2 SQIVND (reference sequence). J gave up 2 bases and V 5 bases, and 8 bases lay outside the gene matches. The length of the CDR3 is 16 residues. Study findings and constraints: Researchers reported that three CMV-associated chains were confirmed in vitro as CMV antigen-specific.

Method: immunoSEQ multiplex PCR; TCRdb's copy keeps in-frame clones and lacks some. The sample contains some 150,000 clones, approximately 88% of which appear only once. Details on this clone: Antigen specificity is unknown.

This sequence joins TRBV19 and TRBJ1-1; 10 positions agree with TRBD1. The receptor was isolated from a man aged 18 to 29 in good health and CMV-seropositive. The specimen was PBMCs. CDR3 in amino acids: CASSLGQGRHNTEAFF. Here the CDR3 DNA reads TGTGCCAGTAGTCTGGGACAGGGGCGACACAACACTGAAGCTTTCTTT.